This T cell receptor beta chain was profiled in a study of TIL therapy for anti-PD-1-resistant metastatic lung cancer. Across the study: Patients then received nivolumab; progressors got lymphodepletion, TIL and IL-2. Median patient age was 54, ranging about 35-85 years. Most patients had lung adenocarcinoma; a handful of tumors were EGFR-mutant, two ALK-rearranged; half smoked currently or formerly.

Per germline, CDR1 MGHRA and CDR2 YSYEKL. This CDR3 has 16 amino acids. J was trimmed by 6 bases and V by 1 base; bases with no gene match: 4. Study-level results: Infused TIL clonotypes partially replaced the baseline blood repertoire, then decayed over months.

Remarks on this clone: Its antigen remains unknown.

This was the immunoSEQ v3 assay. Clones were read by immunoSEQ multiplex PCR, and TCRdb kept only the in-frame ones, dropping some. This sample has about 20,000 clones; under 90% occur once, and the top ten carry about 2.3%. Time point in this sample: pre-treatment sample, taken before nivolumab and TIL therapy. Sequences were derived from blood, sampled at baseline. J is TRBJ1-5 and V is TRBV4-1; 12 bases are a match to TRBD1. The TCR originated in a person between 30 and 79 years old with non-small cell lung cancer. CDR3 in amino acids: CASSQVPGQGAQPQHF. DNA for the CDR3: TGCGCCAGCAGCCAAGTACCGGGACAGGGGGCTCAGCCCCAGCATTTT.